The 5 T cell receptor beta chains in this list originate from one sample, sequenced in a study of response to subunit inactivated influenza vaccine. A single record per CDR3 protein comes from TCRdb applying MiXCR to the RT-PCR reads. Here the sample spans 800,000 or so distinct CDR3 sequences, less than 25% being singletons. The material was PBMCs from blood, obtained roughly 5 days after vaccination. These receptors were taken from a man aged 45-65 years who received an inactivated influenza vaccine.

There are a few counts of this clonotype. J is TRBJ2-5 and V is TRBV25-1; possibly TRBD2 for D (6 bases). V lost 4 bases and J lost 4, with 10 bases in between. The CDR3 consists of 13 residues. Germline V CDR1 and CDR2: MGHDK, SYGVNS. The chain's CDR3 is CASSGGIGETQYF. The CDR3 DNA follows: TGTGCCAGCAGTGGCGGGATCGGAGAGACCCAGTACTTC.

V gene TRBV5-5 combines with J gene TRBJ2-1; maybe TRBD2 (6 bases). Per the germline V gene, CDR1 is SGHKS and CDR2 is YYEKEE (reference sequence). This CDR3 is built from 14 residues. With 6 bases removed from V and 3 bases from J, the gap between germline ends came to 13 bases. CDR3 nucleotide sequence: TGTGCCAGCACGTCCCGGGGGATCTACAATGAGCAGTTCTTC. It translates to CASTSRGIYNEQFF.

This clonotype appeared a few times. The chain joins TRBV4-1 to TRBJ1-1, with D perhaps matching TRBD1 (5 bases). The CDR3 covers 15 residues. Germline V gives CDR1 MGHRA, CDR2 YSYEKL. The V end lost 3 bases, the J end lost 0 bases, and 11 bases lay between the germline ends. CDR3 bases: TGCGCCAGCAGCCATGGAGGGACGGTGAACACTGAAGCTTTCTTT. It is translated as CASSHGGTVNTEAFF.

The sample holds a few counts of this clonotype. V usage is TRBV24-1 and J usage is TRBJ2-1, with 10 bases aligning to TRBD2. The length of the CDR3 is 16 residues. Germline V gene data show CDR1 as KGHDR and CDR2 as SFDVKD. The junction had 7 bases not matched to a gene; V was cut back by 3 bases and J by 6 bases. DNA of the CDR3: TGTGCCACCAGTGATCCCCAGCGGGGGGGCCGCAATGAGCAGTTCTTC. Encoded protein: CATSDPQRGGRNEQFF.

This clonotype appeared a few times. CDR3 DNA: TGTGCCAGCAGCCAAGATCGGGAAGGGTATAGCGGGCGCGAGCAGTACTTC. Amino acid sequence: CASSQDREGYSGREQYF. The V call is TRBV4-2, the J call TRBJ2-7; 7 nucleotides match TRBD2. The J segment lost 6 bases and the V segment lost 0 bases, leaving 14 bases of the junction unmatched. CDR1 and CDR2 (germline): LGHNA, YNFKEQ. The CDR3 sequence is 17 residues long.